The following is a T cell receptor beta chain sequence with its context. This sample is drawn from a study of CD8 T cells in Susac syndrome. This CDR3 is 9 amino acids long. Between the trimmed V and J ends, which lost 7 bases and 7 bases, there was a span of 7 bases. The germline CDR1 and CDR2 sequences are SQVTM and ANQGSEA. TEMRA cells were FACS-enriched, while CD8+ and CD4+ T cells were negatively isolated. With random hexamers, 0.5 to 1 ug RNA was reverse transcribed. MiXCR was run by TCRdb on the immunoSEQ multiplex PCR reads, yielding one entry per CDR3 protein. The table records some 120,000 distinct CDR3 sequences, 90% to 95% of them present only once.

The chain links TRBV29-1 to TRBJ1-2; D is undetermined. The source of this sequence is a human donor in good health. Sequenced: CD4+ T cells from PBMCs. The CDR3 sequence is CSAEGGYTF. The DNA of the CDR3 is TGCAGCGCCGAGGGTGGCTACACCTTC.